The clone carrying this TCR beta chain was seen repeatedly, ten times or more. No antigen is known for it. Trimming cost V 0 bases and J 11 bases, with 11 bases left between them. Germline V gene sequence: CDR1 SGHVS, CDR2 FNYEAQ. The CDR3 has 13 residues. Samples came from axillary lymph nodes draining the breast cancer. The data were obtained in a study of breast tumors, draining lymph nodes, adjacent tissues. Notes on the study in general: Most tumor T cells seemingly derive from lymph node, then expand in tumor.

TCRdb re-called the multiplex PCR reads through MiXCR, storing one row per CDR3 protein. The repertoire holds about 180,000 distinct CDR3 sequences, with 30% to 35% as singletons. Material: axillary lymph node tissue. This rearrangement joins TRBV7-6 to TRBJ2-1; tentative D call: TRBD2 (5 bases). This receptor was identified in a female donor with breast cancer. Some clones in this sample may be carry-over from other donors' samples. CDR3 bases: TGTGCCAGCAGCTTAGCGCGCGGGCTTAAGCAGTTCTTC. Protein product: CASSLARGLKQFF. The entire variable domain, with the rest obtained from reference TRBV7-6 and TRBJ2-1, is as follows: GAGVSQSPRYKVTKRGQDVALRCDPISGHVSLYWYRQALGQGPEFLTYFNYEAQQDKSGLPNDRFSAERPEGSISTLTIQRTEQRDSAMYRCASSLARGLKQFFGPGTRLTVL.